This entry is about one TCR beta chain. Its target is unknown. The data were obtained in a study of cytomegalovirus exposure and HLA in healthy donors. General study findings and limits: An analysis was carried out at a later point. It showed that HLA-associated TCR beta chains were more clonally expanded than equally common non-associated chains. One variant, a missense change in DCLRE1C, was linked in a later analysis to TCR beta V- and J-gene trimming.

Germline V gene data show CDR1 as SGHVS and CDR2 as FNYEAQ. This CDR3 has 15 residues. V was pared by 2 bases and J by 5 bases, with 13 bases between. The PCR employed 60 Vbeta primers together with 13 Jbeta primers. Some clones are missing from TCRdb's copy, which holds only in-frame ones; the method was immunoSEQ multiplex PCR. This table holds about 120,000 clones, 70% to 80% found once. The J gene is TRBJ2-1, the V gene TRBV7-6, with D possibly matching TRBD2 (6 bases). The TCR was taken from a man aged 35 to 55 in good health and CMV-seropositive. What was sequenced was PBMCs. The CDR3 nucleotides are TGTGCCAGCAGCTTACCCGCCCCGGGGGACAATGAGCAGTTCTTC. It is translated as CASSLPAPGDNEQFF.